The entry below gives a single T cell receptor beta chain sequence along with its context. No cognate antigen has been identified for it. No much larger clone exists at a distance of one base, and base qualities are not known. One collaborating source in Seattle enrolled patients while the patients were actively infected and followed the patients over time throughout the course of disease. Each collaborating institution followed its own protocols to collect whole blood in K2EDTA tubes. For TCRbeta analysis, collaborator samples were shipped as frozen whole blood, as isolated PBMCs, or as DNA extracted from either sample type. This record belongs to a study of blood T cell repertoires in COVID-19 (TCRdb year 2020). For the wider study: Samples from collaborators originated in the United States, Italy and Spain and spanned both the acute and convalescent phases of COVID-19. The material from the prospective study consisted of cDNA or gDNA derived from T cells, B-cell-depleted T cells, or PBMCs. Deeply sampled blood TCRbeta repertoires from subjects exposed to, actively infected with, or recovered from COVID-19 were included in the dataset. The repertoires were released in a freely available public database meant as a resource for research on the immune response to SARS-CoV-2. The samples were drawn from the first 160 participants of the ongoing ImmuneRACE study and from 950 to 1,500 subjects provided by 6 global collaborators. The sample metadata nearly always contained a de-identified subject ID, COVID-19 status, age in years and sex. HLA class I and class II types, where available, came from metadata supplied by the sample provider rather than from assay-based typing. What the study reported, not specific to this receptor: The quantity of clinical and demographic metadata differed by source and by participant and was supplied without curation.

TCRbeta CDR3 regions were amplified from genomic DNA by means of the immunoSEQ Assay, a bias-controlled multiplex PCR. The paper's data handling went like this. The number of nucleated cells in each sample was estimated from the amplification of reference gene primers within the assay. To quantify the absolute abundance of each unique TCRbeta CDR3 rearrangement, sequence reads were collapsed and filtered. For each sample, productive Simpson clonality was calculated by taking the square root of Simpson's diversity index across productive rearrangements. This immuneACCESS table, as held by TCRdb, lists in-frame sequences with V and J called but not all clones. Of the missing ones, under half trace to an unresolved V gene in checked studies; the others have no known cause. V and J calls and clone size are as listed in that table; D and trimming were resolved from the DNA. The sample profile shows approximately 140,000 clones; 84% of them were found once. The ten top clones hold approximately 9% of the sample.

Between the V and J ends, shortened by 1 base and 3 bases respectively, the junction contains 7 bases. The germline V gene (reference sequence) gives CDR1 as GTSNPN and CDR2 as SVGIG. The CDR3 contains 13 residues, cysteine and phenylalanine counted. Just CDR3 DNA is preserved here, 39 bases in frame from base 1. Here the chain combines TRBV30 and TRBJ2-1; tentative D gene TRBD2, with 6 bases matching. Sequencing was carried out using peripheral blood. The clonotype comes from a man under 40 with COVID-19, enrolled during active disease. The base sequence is TGTGCCTGGAGTGCGGGAGTCTACAATGAGCAGTTCTTC. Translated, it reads CAWSAGVYNEQFF.